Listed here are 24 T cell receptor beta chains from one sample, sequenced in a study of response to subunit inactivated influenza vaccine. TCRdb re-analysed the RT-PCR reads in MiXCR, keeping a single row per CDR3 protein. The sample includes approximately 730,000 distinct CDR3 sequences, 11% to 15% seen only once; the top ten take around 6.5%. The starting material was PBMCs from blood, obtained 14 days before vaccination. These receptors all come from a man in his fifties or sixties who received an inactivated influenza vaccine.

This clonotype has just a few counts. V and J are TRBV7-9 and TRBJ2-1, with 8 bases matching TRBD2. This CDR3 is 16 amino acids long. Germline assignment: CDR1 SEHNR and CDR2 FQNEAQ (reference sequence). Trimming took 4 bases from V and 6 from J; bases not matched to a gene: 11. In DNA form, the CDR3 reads TGTGCCAGCAGCTCATTAGCGGGAAGGGGCACCAATGAGCAGTTCTTC. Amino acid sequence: CASSSLAGRGTNEQFF.

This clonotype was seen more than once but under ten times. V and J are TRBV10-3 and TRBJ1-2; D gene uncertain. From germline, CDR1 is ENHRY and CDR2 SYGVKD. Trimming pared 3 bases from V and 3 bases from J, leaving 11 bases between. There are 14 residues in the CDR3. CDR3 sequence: CAISDHGGDYGYTF. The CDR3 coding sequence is TGTGCCATCAGTGACCACGGAGGAGACTATGGCTACACCTTC.

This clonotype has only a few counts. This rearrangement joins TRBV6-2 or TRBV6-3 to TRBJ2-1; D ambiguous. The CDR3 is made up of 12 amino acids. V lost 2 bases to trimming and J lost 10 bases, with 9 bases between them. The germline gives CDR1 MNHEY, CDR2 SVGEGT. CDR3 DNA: TGTGCCAGCAGTTACGATCTTCGCGAGCAGTTCTTC. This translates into CASSYDLREQFF.

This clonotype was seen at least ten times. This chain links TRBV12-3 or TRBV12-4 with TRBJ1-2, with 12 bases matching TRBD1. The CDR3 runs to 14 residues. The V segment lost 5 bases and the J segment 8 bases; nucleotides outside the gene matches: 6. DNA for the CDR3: TGTGCCAGCAGTCTGGGACAGGGGGCTCGCGGCTACACCTTC. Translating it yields CASSLGQGARGYTF.

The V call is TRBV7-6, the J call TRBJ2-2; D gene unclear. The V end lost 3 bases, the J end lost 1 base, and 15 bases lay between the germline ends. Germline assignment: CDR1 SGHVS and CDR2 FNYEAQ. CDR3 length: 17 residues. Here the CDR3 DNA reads TGTGCCAGCAGCTTGATGACGCGGACCATGAACACCGGGGAGCTGTTTTTT. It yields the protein CASSLMTRTMNTGELFF.

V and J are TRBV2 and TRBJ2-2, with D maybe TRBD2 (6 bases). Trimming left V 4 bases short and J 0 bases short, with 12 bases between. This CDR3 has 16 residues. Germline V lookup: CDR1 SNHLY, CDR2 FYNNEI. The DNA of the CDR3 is TGTGCCAGCAGTGGCTTCGGGGGAACGAACACCGGGGAGCTGTTTTTT. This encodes CASSGFGGTNTGELFF.

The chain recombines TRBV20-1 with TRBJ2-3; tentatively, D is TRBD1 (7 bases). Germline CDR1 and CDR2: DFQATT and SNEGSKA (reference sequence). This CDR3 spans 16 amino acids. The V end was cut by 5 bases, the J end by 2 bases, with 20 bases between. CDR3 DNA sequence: TGCAGTGCTGCAAAAGCCTCAGGGGGGTACACAGATACGCAGTATTTT. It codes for CSAAKASGGYTDTQYF.

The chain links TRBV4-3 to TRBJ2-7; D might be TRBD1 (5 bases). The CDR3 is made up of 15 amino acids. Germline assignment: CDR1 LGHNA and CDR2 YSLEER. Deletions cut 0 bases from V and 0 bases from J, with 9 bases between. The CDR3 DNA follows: TGCGCCAGCAGCCAAGATTCAGGGTACTCCTACGAGCAGTACTTC. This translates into CASSQDSGYSYEQYF.

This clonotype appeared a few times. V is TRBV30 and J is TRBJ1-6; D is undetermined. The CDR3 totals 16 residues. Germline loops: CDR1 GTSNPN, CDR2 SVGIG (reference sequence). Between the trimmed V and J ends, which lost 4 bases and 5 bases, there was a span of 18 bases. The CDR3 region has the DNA TGTGCCTGGAATGGGCCGACTACTGGGAATAATTCACCCCTCCACTTT. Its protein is CAWNGPTTGNNSPLHF. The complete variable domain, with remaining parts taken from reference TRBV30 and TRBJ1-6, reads SQTIHQWPATLVQPVGSPLSLECTVEGTSNPNLYWYRQAAGRGLQLLFYSVGIGQISSEVPQNLSASRPQDRQFILSSKKLLLSDSGFYLCAWNGPTTGNNSPLHFGNGTRLTVT.

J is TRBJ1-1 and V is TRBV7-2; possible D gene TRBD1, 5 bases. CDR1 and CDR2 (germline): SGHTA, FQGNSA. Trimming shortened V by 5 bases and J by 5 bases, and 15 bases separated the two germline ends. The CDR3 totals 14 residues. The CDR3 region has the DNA TGTGCCAGCAGCCGGGGCGGACGAGGGACTGAAGCTTTCTTT. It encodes CASSRGGRGTEAFF.

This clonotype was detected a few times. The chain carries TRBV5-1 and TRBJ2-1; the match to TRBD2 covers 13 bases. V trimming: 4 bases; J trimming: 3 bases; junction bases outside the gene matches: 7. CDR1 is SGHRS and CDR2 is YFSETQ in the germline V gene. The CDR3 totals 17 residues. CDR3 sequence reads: CASSLTGTSGNYNEQFF. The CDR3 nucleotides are TGCGCCAGCAGCCTAACTGGGACTAGCGGGAACTACAATGAGCAGTTCTTC.

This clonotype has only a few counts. For the CDR3, the DNA is TGTGCCAGCAGCTTACCCCCGCCTGCAGATACGCAGTATTTT. Protein sequence: CASSLPPPADTQYF. The rearrangement uses TRBV7-3 and TRBJ2-3; D gene ambiguous. V dropped 2 bases and J dropped 4 bases, with 10 bases sitting between them. CDR1 is SGHTA, CDR2 FQGTGA, per germline. This CDR3 comprises 14 residues.

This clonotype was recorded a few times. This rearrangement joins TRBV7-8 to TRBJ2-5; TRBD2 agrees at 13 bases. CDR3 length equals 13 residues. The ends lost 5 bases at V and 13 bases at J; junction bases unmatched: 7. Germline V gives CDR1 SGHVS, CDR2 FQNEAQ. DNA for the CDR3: TGTGCCAGCAGCCGGATAGGGACTAGCGGGACGTACTTC. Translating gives CASSRIGTSGTYF.

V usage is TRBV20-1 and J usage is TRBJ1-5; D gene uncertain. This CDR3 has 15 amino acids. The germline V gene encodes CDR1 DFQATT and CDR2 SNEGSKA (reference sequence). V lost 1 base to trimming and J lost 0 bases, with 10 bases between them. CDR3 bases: TGCAGTGCTAGAGGGACGGACCATAGCAATCAGCCCCAGCATTTT. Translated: CSARGTDHSNQPQHF.

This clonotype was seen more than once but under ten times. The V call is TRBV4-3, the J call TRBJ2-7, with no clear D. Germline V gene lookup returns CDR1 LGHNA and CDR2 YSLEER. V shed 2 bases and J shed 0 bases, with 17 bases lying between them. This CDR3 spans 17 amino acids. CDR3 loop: CASSQPRSAPSSYEQYF. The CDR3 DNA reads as TGCGCCAGCAGCCAACCCAGGAGTGCCCCCAGCTCCTACGAGCAGTACTTC.

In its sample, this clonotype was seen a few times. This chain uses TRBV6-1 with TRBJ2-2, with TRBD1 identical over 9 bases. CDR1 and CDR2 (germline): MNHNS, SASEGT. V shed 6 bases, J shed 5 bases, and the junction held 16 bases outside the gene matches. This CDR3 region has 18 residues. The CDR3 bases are TGTGCCAGCAGACTTCTACCGGACAGGGGAGTTGGGACCGGGGAGCTGTTTTTT. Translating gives CASRLLPDRGVGTGELFF.

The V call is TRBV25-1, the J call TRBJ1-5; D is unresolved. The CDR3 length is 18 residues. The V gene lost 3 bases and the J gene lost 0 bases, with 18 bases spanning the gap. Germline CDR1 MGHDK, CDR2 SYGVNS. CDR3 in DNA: TGTGCCAGCAGTGATAAGGGCGGGAGAAGCTGTAGCAATCAGCCCCAGCATTTT. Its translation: CASSDKGGRSCSNQPQHF.

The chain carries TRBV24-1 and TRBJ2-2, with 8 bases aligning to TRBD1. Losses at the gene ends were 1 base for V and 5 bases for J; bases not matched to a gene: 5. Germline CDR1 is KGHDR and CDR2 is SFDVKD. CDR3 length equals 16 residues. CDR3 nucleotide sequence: TGTGCCACCAGTGATTTCACAGGGGGAAGGACCGGGGAGCTGTTTTTT. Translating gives CATSDFTGGRTGELFF.

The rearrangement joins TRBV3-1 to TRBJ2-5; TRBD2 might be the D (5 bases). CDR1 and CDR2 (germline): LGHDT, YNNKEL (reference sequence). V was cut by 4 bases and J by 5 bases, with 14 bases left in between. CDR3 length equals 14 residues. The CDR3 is CASSRGPLIETQYF. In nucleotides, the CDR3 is TGTGCCAGCAGCCGCGGGCCTCTTATTGAGACCCAGTACTTC.

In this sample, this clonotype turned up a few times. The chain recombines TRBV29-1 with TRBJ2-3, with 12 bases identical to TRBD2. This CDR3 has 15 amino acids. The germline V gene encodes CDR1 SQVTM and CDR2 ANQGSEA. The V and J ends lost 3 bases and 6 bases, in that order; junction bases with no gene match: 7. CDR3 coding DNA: TGCAGCGTTGATAGGAGACTAGCGGGAGATGATACGCAGTATTTT. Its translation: CSVDRRLAGDDTQYF.

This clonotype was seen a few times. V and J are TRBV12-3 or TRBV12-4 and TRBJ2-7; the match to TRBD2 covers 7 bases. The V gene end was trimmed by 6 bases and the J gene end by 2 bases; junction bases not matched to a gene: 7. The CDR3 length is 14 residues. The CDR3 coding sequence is TGTGCCAGCAGCCCAGCGGGGATACCCTACGAGCAGTACTTC. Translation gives CASSPAGIPYEQYF.

The CDR3 region has the DNA TGCAGTGCTGTAGAAGTAGTGGGGGGGCCCTACGAGCAGTACTTC. Amino acids: CSAVEVVGGPYEQYF. The chain carries TRBV20-1 and TRBJ2-7; D possibly corresponds to TRBD2 (7 bases). In germline, CDR1 is DFQATT, CDR2 SNEGSKA (reference sequence). Trimming took 5 bases from V and 2 from J, leaving 19 bases between them. The CDR3 covers 15 residues.

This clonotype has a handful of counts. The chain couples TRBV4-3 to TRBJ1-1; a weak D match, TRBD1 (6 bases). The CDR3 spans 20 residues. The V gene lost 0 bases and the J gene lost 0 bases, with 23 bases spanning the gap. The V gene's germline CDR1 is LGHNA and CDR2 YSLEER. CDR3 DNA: TGCGCCAGCAGCCAAGACATTCCTCAGGGGCGAGCGCTTATGAACACTGAAGCTTTCTTT. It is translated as CASSQDIPQGRALMNTEAFF.

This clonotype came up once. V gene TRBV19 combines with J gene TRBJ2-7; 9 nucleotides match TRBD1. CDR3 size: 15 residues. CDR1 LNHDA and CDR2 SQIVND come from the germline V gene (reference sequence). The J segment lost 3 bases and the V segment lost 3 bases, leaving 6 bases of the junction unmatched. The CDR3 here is CASSITGGTGYEQYF. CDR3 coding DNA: TGTGCCAGTAGTATCACAGGGGGCACAGGCTACGAGCAGTACTTC.